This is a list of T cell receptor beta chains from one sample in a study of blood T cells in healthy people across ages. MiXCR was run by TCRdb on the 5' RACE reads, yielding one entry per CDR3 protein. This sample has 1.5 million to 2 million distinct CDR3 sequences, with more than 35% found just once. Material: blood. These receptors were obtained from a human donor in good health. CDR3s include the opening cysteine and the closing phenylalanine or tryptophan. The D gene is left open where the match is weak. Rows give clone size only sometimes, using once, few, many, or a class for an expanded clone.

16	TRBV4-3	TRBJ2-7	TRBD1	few	TGCGCCAGCAGCCAAGTTTACAGGGGGTTACTCTACGAGCAGTACTTC	CASSQVYRGLLYEQYF
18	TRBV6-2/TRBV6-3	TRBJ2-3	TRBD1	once	TGTGCCAGCAGTTACTCGATCCTAGGACAGGGGGGCACAGATACGCAGTATTTT	CASSYSILGQGGTDTQYF
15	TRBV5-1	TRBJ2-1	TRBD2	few	TGCGCCAGCGATAAGACTAGCGGGGGGGCGAATGAGCAGTTCTTC	CASDKTSGGANEQFF
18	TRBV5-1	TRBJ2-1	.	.	TGCGCCAGCAGCTTGGAATCTCCTCAGCACTATTCCTACAATGAGCAGTTCTTC	CASSLESPQHYSYNEQFF
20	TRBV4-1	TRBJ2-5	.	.	TGCGCCAGCAGCCAAGGGAGGCTAGTGGGCCCAAGATCATCACAAGAGACCCAGTACTTC	CASSQGRLVGPRSSQETQYF
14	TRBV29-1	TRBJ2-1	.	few	TGCAGCGTTGATACGGGGGTTATTGGCGGTGAGCAGTTCTTC	CSVDTGVIGGEQFF
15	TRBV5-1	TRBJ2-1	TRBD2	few	TGCGCCACCCAGAGCGGGGGGCCGGAATACAATGAGCAGTTCTTC	CATQSGGPEYNEQFF
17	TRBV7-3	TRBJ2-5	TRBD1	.	TGTGCCAGCAGCTTAGGGAAGGGGACAGGAGAGGAAGAGACCCAGTACTTC	CASSLGKGTGEEETQYF
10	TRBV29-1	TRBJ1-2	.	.	TGCAGCGTTGAAGGGGGCTTGTCCACCTTC	CSVEGGLSTF
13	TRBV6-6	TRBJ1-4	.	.	TGTGCCAGCGCGGGGGGCGGGAATGAAAAACTGTTTTTT	CASAGGGNEKLFF
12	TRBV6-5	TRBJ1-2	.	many	TGTGCCAGCAGTCCAGGGTTGGGTGGCTACACCTTC	CASSPGLGGYTF
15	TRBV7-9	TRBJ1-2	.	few	TGTGCCAGCAGCTTAGGATTCGGACAAGGTCGGGGCTACACCTTC	CASSLGFGQGRGYTF
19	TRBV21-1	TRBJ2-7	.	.	TGTGCCAGCAGCAAAACGAGGGCGGGGGGACAGCAAGCCTCCTACGAGCAGTACTTC	CASSKTRAGGQQASYEQYF
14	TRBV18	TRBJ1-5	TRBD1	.	TGTGCCAGCTCACCCGGGGCAGGGGGGCAGCCCCAGCATTTT	CASSPGAGGQPQHF
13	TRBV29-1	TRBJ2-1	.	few	TGCAGCGTTGACACCGGGACGGGACGTGAGCAGTTCTTC	CSVDTGTGREQFF
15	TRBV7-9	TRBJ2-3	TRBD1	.	TGTGCCAGCAGCCCTACAGGGGGCGATCCAGATACGCAGTATTTT	CASSPTGGDPDTQYF
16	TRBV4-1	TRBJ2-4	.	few	TGCGCCAGCAGCCCTTTAGCGCTTCTAGCCAAAAACATTCAGTACTTC	CASSPLALLAKNIQYF
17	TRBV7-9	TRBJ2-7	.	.	TGTGCCAGCAGCTTAGGGTTCGGCAGGGACGGCTCCTACGAGCAGTACTTC	CASSLGFGRDGSYEQYF
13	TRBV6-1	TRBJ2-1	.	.	TGTGCCAGCAGTGAACAGTTTGGTTATGAGCAGTTCTTC	CASSEQFGYEQFF
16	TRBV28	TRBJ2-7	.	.	TGTGCCTCAACCTCTGTCGGGACAAGTTTCTCCTACGAGCAGTACTTC	CASTSVGTSFSYEQYF
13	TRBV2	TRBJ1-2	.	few	TGTGCCAGCAGTGCGGGCAGCCAATATGGCTACACCTTC	CASSAGSQYGYTF
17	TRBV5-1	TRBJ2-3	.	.	TGCGCCAGCAGCCCGGGACGCTCGGCGGAAACCACAGATACGCAGTATTTT	CASSPGRSAETTDTQYF
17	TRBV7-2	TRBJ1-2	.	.	TGTGCCAGCAGCTTAGCCTCAAGCCTTACGTCGTACTATGGCTACACCTTC	CASSLASSLTSYYGYTF
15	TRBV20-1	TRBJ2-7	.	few	TGCAGTGCTGGAGGGGAGCTCCTTGGGGGGTACGAGCAGTACTTC	CSAGGELLGGYEQYF
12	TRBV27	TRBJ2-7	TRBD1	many	TGTGCCAGCAGAGCAGGGGGTCACGAGCAGTACTTC	CASRAGGHEQYF
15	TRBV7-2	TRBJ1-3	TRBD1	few	TGTGCCAGCAGCTTAGGGACAGGGGCTGGAAACACCATATATTTT	CASSLGTGAGNTIYF
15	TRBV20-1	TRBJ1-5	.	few	TGCAGTGCCAACGGACCCTGGGGAAGCAATCAGCCCCAGCATTTT	CSANGPWGSNQPQHF
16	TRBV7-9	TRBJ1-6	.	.	TGTGCCAGCAGCTCATATTTGCAGGGAATGAATTCACCCCTCCACTTT	CASSSYLQGMNSPLHF
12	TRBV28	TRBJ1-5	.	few	TGTGCCAGCACCGGGTCCGGTTTGCCCCAGCATTTT	CASTGSGLPQHF
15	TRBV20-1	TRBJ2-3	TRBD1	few	TGCAGTGCTCACCTTTGGGGACAGAATTCAGATACGCAGTATTTT	CSAHLWGQNSDTQYF
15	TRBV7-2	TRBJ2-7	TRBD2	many	TGCGCCAGCAGCCCCTTAGCGGGGGGGCCCTACGAGCAGTACTTC	CASSPLAGGPYEQYF
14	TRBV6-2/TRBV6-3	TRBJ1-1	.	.	TGTGCCAGCAGCGAGTTGCGGCCGAACACTGAAGCTTTCTTT	CASSELRPNTEAFF
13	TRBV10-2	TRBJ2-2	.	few	TGCGCCAGCAGTGAACAGGGCGCCGGGGAGCTGTTTTTT	CASSEQGAGELFF
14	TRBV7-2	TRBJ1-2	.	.	TGTGCCAGCAGCTCACCGGGGCGGCCCTATGGCTACACCTTC	CASSSPGRPYGYTF
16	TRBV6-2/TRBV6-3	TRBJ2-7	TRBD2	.	TGTGCCAGCAGCTCCCCCCAGATAGCGGGGAGGCATGAGCAGTACTTC	CASSSPQIAGRHEQYF
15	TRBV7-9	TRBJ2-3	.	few	TGTGCCAGCAGGATAGGGATTCGGGGCACAGATACGCAGTATTTT	CASRIGIRGTDTQYF
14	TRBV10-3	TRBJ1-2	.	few	TGTGCCATCAGTGCGGGACGGATGAACTATGGCTACACCTTC	CAISAGRMNYGYTF
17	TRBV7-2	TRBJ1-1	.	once	TGTGCCAGCAGCTTAGCTTGGACACCCTTAAAGGGCACTGAAGCTTTCTTT	CASSLAWTPLKGTEAFF
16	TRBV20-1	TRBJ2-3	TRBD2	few	TGCAGTGTTAGAGGACTGAGCGGGGAAAGAAGTCATACGCAGTATTTT	CSVRGLSGERSHTQYF
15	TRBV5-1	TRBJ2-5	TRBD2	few	TGTGCCAGCAGCCTCGCCGGGACTAGCGAAGAGACCCAGTACTTC	CASSLAGTSEETQYF
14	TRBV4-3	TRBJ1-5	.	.	TGCGCCAGCAGCCAAGATTTCCTCAATCAGCCCCAGCATTTT	CASSQDFLNQPQHF
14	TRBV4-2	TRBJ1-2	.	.	TGTGCCAGCAGCCAAGATTCGAGGGTTGGTGGCTACACCTTC	CASSQDSRVGGYTF
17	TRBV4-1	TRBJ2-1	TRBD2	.	TGCGCCAGCAGCCAACGTACTAGCGAGGAGACCTACAATGAGCAGTTCTTC	CASSQRTSEETYNEQFF
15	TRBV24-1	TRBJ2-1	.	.	TGTGCCACCAGTAAGGTTGGAGGGAAAAGGGGTGAGCAGTTCTTC	CATSKVGGKRGEQFF
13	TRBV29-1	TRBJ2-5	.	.	TGCAGCGTTGGACTGGGCTACCAAGAGACCCAGTACTTC	CSVGLGYQETQYF
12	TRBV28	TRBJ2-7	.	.	TGTGCCAGCGGCTCACAACCCTTCGAGCAGTACTTC	CASGSQPFEQYF
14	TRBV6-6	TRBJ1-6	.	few	TGTGCCAGCAGTTACGAACATCCGAATTCACCCCTCCACTTT	CASSYEHPNSPLHF
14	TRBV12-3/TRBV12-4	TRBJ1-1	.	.	TGTGCCAGCAGGTTAGGCGGCGGGAACACTGAAGCTTTCTTT	CASRLGGGNTEAFF
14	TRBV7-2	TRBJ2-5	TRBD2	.	TGTGCCAGCAGCTTGAGTAGCGGGTCGGAGACCCAGTACTTC	CASSLSSGSETQYF
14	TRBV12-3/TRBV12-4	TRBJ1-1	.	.	TGTGCCAGCAGTTTAAGGGGAACAAACGGTGAAGCTTTCTTT	CASSLRGTNGEAFF
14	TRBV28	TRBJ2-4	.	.	TGTGCCACCCGAGAGGGACTAGCCAAAAACATTCAGTACTTC	CATREGLAKNIQYF
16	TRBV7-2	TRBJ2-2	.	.	TGTGCCAGCAGCTTAGTAGGAGGGATAATTCCCGGGGAGCTGTTTTTT	CASSLVGGIIPGELFF
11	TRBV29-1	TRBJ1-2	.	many	TGCAGCGTTGAGAGGCAGTATGGCTACACCTTC	CSVERQYGYTF
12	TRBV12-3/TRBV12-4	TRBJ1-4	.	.	TGTGCCAGCAGTCGGGGCGGCGCGGGACTGTTTTTT	CASSRGGAGLFF
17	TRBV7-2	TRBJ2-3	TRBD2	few	TGTGCCAGCAGCGCCCAACTAGCGGGGGTTAGCACAGATACGCAGTATTTT	CASSAQLAGVSTDTQYF